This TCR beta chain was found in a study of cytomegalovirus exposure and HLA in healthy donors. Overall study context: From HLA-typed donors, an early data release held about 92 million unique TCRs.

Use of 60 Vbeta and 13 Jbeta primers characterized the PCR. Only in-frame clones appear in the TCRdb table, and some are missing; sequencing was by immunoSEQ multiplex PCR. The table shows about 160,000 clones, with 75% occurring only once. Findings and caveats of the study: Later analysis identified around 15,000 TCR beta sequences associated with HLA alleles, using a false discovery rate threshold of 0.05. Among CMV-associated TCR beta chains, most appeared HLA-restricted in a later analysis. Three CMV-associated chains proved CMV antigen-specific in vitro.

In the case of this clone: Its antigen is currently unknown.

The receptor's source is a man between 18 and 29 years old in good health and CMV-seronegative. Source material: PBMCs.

The CDR3 DNA reads TGTGCCAGCAGTAGCGGGAGGGCTGATGAGCAGTTCTTC. It specifies CASSSGRADEQFF. The V gene is TRBV13, the J gene TRBJ2-1, with 11 bases that match TRBD2. The germline V gene encodes CDR1 PRHDT and CDR2 FYEKMQ (reference sequence). J lost 8 bases, V lost 6 bases, and 3 bases had no gene match. This CDR3 region has 13 residues.